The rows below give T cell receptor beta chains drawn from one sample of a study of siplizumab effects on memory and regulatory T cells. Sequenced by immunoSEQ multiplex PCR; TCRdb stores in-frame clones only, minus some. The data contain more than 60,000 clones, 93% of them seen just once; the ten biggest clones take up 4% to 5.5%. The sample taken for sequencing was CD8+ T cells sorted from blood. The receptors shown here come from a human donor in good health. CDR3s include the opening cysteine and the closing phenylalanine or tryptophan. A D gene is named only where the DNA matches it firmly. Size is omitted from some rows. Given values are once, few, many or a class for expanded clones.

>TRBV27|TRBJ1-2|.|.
TGTGCCAGCAGATTGACAGAGCTGGACGGCTACACCTTC
CASRLTELDGYTF
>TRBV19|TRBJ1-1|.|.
TGTGCCAGTACGTGGGGGAACACTGAAGCTTTCTTT
CASTWGNTEAFF
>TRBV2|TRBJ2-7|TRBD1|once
TGTGCCAGCATGCCTAAGGACAGGGCTTACGAGCAGTACTTC
CASMPKDRAYEQYF
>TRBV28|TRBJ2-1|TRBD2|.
TGTGCCAGCAGTCCCCGGACTAGCGGGGCCTACAATGAGCAGTTCTTC
CASSPRTSGAYNEQFF
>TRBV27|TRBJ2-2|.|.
TGTGCCAGCAGCGAGACGGCCGGACTGAACACCGGGGAGCTGTTTTTT
CASSETAGLNTGELFF
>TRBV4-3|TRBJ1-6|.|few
TGCGCCAGCAGCCATAATAGGGATTCACCCCTCCACTTT
CASSHNRDSPLHF
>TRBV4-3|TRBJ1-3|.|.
TGCGCCAGCAGCCAAGATCGCCTCTCTGGAAACACCATATATTTT
CASSQDRLSGNTIYF
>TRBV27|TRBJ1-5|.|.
TGTGCCAGCAGTTCTCGGGGGGGGGCCCATAGCAATCAGCCCCAGCATTTT
CASSSRGGAHSNQPQHF
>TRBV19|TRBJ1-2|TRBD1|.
TGTGCCAGTTTCCACCGCCCGGGACAGGGGATCGATGGCTACACCTTC
CASFHRPGQGIDGYTF
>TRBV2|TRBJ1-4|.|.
TGTGCCAGCAGTGAGGCAGGGGCTAATGAAAAACTGTTTTTT
CASSEAGANEKLFF
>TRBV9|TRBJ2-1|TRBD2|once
TGTGCCAGCAGCGGGGCCCCGGGACTAGCGGGGGCCTCCTACAATGAGCAGTTCTTC
CASSGAPGLAGASYNEQFF
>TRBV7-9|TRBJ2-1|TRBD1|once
TGTGCCCACCGGGACAGCTACAATGAGCAGTTCTTC
CAHRDSYNEQFF
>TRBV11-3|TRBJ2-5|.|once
TGTGCCAGCAGCTTTGTAGCAGGGGGGGAGACCCAGTACTTC
CASSFVAGGETQYF